This TCR beta chain is drawn from a study of cytomegalovirus exposure and HLA in healthy donors. General observations from the study: Researchers counted some 150 TCR beta chains as cytomegalovirus-associated.

The length of the CDR3 is 15 residues. Trimming took 0 bases from V and 7 from J, leaving 13 bases between them. Per germline, CDR1 SGHRS and CDR2 YFSETQ. Points on this clone: Its antigen is still unknown.

This PCR relied on a set of 60 Vbeta primers and 13 Jbeta primers. Generated by immunoSEQ multiplex PCR, the TCRdb table keeps only in-frame clones and is missing some. The sample has some 120,000 clones, 77% seen once. The chain is built from TRBV5-1 and TRBJ1-4; unclear D gene. This clonotype was sampled from a man in his forties or fifties in good health and CMV-seropositive. The sample taken for sequencing was PBMCs. In DNA form, the CDR3 reads TGCGCCAGCAGCTTGGGTGGCAGGCAGGCTGAAAAACTGTTTTTT. Its protein product is CASSLGGRQAEKLFF.